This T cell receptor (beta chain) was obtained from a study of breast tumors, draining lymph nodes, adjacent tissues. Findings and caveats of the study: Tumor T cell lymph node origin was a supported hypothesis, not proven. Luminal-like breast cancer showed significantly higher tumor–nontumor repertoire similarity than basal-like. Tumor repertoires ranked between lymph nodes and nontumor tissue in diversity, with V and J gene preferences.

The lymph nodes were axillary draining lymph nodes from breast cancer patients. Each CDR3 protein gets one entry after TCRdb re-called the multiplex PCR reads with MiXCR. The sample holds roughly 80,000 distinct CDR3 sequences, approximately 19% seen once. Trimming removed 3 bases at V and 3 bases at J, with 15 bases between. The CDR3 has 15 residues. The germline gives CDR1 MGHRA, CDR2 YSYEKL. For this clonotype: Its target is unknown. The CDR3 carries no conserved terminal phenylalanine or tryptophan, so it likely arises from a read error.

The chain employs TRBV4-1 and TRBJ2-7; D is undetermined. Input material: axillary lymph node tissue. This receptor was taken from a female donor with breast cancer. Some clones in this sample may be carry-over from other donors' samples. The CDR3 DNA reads TGCGCCAGCAGCCAGAGCCTCGGCACCAACTACGAGCAGTACCTT. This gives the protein CASSQSLGTNYEQYL.